Each of the 6 T cell receptor beta chains below was sequenced from the same sample in a study of tumor-infiltrating lymphocytes in primary liver carcinoma. Alongside blood RNA obtained from unsorted whole blood, germline DNA was also extracted. Constant-region priming of approximately 500 ng total RNA yielded TCR beta cDNA. Generation of the TCR beta libraries relied on three nested multiplex PCR rounds using slightly modified ARM-PCR. It was with TRBV1-TRBV30 forward primers and a C-beta reverse primer that the first two PCR rounds were run, at approximately 10 cycles each. TCRdb reprocessed the multiplex PCR reads with MiXCR, giving one entry per CDR3 protein. The data contain 200,000 or so distinct CDR3 sequences, less than 70% of them singletons. Sequenced material: peripheral blood. The origin of the receptors is a woman aged 60-70 years with primary liver carcinoma and hepatitis B virus infection.

The table lists this clonotype with a count of one. It may be a read error: a sequence one base away is much more abundant. V is TRBV5-4 and J is TRBJ2-3; D possibly uses TRBD1 or TRBD2 (5 bases each). The CDR3 consists of 16 residues. Germline assignment: CDR1 SGHNT and CDR2 YYREEE (reference sequence). The CDR3 nucleotides read TGTGCCAACAGCTTGTTTTCGGGACGGAGCACAGATACGCAGTATTTT. It is translated as CANSLFSGRSTDTQYF.

For this clonotype: Given a much more abundant clone one base away, this may be a read error. V gene TRBV5-4 combines with J gene TRBJ2-1; no firm D call. The CDR3 loop spans 13 amino acids. V shed 8 bases and J shed 0 bases, with 9 bases lying between them. Germline values: CDR1 SGHNT, CDR2 YYREEE (reference sequence). This CDR3 reads CARSGVSYNEQFF. The CDR3 DNA reads as TGTGCCAGAAGTGGTGTCTCCTACAATGAGCAGTTCTTC.

V gene TRBV5-6 combines with J gene TRBJ1-2, with D possibly matching TRBD1 (6 bases). Deletions cut 3 bases from V and 2 bases from J, with 23 bases between. The CDR3 totals 18 residues. CDR1 is SGHDT and CDR2 is YYEEEE in the germline V gene. The CDR3 loop is CASSSSWGAPQENYGYTF. As DNA, the CDR3 is TGTGCCAGCAGCTCCTCGTGGGGGGCCCCACAGGAAAACTATGGCTACACCTTC.

This chain joins TRBV6-1 and TRBJ2-5, with a weak D call TRBD1 (5 bases). CDR1 MNHNS and CDR2 SASEGT come from the germline V gene. The CDR3 runs to 16 residues. The germline V and J ends were trimmed by 1 base and 1 base, with 13 bases remaining between them. This CDR3 reads CASSEGFTGRQETQYF. Here the CDR3 DNA reads TGTGCCAGCAGTGAAGGATTCACAGGACGCCAAGAGACCCAGTACTTC.

Remarks on this clonotype: At one end, the junction sequence differs from germline, possibly due to a read error. The rearrangement links TRBV11-2 to TRBJ2-1; D remains ambiguous. This CDR3 has 15 amino acids. Germline CDR1 SGHAT, CDR2 FQNNGV. CDR3 residues: CASSLVLSSYKEQFF. In DNA, the CDR3 is TGTGCCAGTAGCTTAGTCCTGAGCTCCTACAAAGAGCAGTTCTTC.

Comments on this clonotype: One base away lies a much larger clone, so this may be a sequencing read error. The chain couples TRBV11-3 to TRBJ2-2; 7 nucleotides agree with TRBD1. Germline CDR1 SGHNT, CDR2 YENEEA. This CDR3 is built from 15 residues. The CDR3 nucleotides are TGTGCCGGCAGCGAAAGGGGGCTGGGCGCCGGGGAGCTGTTTTTT. Translated: CAGSERGLGAGELFF.